The sequence of this T cell receptor beta chain was determined in a study of tumor T cells in aggressive B-cell lymphoma. Libraries were prepared by immunoSEQ multiplex PCR; TCRdb keeps only in-frame clonotypes and omits some of them. The sample lists roughly 2,900 clones, roughly 93% occurring once. The CDR3 has 13 amino acids. CDR1 and CDR2 (germline): SQVTM, ANQGSEA. This clone was detected once. This TCR came from an adult with diffuse large B cell lymphoma. V usage is TRBV29-1 and J usage is TRBJ1-2; weak D call: TRBD1 (6 bases). The material sequenced was tumor tissue. The CDR3 nucleotides are TGCACCACTGAGGCCACAGGGAACTATGGCTACACCTTC. Translation gives CTTEATGNYGYTF.